Listed here are 8 T cell receptor beta chains from one sample, sequenced in a study of shared clonotypes between healthy human individuals. Produced via immunoSEQ multiplex PCR; TCRdb's table is partial and in-frame only. The sample includes a few million clones, about 92% seen only once; the top ten take around 0.14%. The sample comprised naive CD4+ T cells sorted from blood. Subset denoted: CD45RA+ positively selected. These receptors were obtained from a man aged 18 to 35 in good health.

The chain carries TRBV6-1 and TRBJ1-1; D remains unclear. The germline gives CDR1 MNHNS, CDR2 SASEGT. V lost 1 base to trimming and J lost 1 base, with 7 bases between them. This CDR3 contains 14 residues. For the CDR3, the DNA is TGTGCCAGCAGTGAAGTTGGGGAGAACACTGAAGCTTTCTTT. Translation: CASSEVGENTEAFF.

This clone showed up just once. This chain links TRBV27 with TRBJ2-2; D remains unclear. The germline CDR1 and CDR2 sequences are MNHEY and SMNVEV (reference sequence). Trimming removed 0 bases from V and 4 bases from J, with 6 bases in between. This CDR3 has 14 residues. CDR3 residues: CASSLSRFTGELFF. CDR3 coding DNA: TGTGCCAGCAGTTTATCCCGGTTCACCGGGGAGCTGTTTTTT.

This clone was seen once. CDR3 residues: CASTRGEQETQYF. The CDR3 DNA reads as TGTGCCAGCACCCGGGGGGAGCAAGAGACCCAGTACTTC. V gene TRBV11-1 combines with J gene TRBJ2-5, with 7 bases identical to TRBD2. CDR1 and CDR2 (germline): SGHAT, FQDESV (reference sequence). The CDR3 runs to 13 residues. V dropped 7 bases and J dropped 2; count of bases not matched to a gene: 4.

The chain is built from TRBV18 and TRBJ2-5; possibly TRBD1 or TRBD2 for D (5 bases each). Between the trimmed V and J ends, which lost 0 bases and 2 bases, there was a span of 13 bases. The CDR3 loop spans 16 amino acids. Looked up from germline, CDR1 is KGHSH and CDR2 is LQKENI. CDR3 sequence reads: CASSPPGRNLQETQYF. The CDR3 DNA sequence: TGTGCCAGCTCACCACCGGGACGGAATCTTCAAGAGACCCAGTACTTC.

This rearrangement joins TRBV6-5 to TRBJ1-2; D uncertain. Germline CDR1 MNHEY, CDR2 SVGAGI. Trimming shortened V by 2 bases and J by 2 bases, and 9 bases separated the two germline ends. There are 14 residues in the CDR3. In DNA, the CDR3 is TGTGCCAGCAGTTACCTTAGCCAGAACTATGGCTACACCTTC. It specifies CASSYLSQNYGYTF.

This clone was observed a single time. This rearrangement joins TRBV18 to TRBJ2-5, with D maybe TRBD2 (5 bases). Trimming cost V 3 bases and J 5 bases, with 13 bases left between them. The CDR3 spans 14 residues. Germline-derived CDR1 and CDR2 are KGHSH and LQKENI. The CDR3 spells CASSPLTGGETQYF. The CDR3 DNA follows: TGTGCCAGCTCACCCCTAACGGGCGGGGAGACCCAGTACTTC.

V is TRBV14 and J is TRBJ2-5; possible D gene TRBD1, 5 bases. V lost 6 bases and J lost 4, with 15 bases in between. This CDR3 region has 14 residues. Germline V lookup: CDR1 SGHDN, CDR2 FVKESK. The CDR3 sequence: CASSLRKGIETQYF. Written as DNA, the CDR3 is TGTGCCAGCAGTCTCCGAAAGGGGATAGAGACCCAGTACTTC.

The rearrangement joins TRBV4-1 to TRBJ1-3; D perhaps matches TRBD1 (6 bases). The CDR3 is 15 residues long. With 5 bases removed from V and 0 bases from J, the gap between germline ends came to 11 bases. Per germline, CDR1 MGHRA and CDR2 YSYEKL. CDR3 protein: CASSARDNSGNTIYF. The CDR3 DNA is TGCGCCAGCAGCGCCCGGGACAACTCTGGAAACACCATATATTTT.